This entry is about one T cell receptor (beta chain). The antigen is undetermined. The CDR3 contains 16 residues. The V gene's germline CDR1 is MNHEY and CDR2 SVGAGI. This record belongs to a study of CXCR3-negative and CXCR3-positive naive CD8 T cells. Study-wide points: Comparison of naive cells showed more hydrophobic TRB CDR3s in CXCR3-positive than in CXCR3-negative naive cells.

The libraries of TRB cDNA were prepared using 5' RACE with UMI labels. With the 5' RACE reads reprocessed, TCRdb shows one record per CDR3 protein and no DNA. The sample holds under 150,000 distinct CDR3 sequences. This clonotype was sampled from a human donor in good health. Some clones in this sample may be carry-over from other donors' samples. V and J are TRBV6-5 and TRBJ2-4; TCRdb proposes TRBD1, but this gene call is untestable without DNA. Input material: naive CXCR3+ CD8+ T cells from blood. The subset: CD45RO-CCR7+CD27+CD95- naive CD8+ T cells expressing CXCR3 (TNR3+). The CDR3 is CASSTPDRGRGNIQYF.